This is a list of T cell receptor beta chains from one sample in a study of read filtering for tumor transcriptome and immune sequencing. TCRdb re-called the reads with MiXCR, one entry per CDR3 protein. The sample shows 39,000 or so distinct CDR3 sequences, around an eighth of them seen only once. Sequencing was carried out using a population of CD138-negative cells sorted from bone marrow. The receptors here all came from a donor aged 40 or older with multiple myeloma. Each CDR3 is given with its conserved first and last residue. Fields, in order: V gene, clone size, D gene, J gene, CDR3 DNA, CDR3 protein. The D gene is left open where the match is weak. Rows may omit the clone size; those that give it use once, few, many or a size class.

>TRBV6-2/TRBV6-3|many|TRBD1|TRBJ1-5
TGTGCCAGCAGGGATACAGGGGTGAGGCCCCAGCATTTT
CASRDTGVRPQHF
>TRBV5-4|many|TRBD1|TRBJ1-1
TGTGCCAGCAGCCCACCGAAGGGGACAGGGGGATCAGGCACTGAAGCTTTCTTT
CASSPPKGTGGSGTEAFF
>TRBV7-3|many|TRBD2|TRBJ2-1
TGTGCCAGCAGCTCCTCCGGGGGGAGCGGGACGGGCAATGAGCAGTTCTTC
CASSSSGGSGTGNEQFF
>TRBV29-1|many|-|TRBJ2-7
TGCAGCGTTGAACAGGGGAACAACGAGCAGTACTTC
CSVEQGNNEQYF
>TRBV27|many|-|TRBJ2-1
TGTGCCAGCAGCAAGACTATATGGGGGTCCTACAATGAGCAGTTCTTC
CASSKTIWGSYNEQFF
>TRBV24-1|many|-|TRBJ2-5
TGTGCCACCAGTGATGCTTCGGCTGTTCAAGAGACCCAGTACTTC
CATSDASAVQETQYF
>TRBV30|many|TRBD1|TRBJ2-7
TGTGCCTGGAGTTTCCCTTATCAGGGGGCCGAGCAGTACTTC
CAWSFPYQGAEQYF
>TRBV5-1|many|TRBD1|TRBJ1-2
TGCGCCAGCAGCTTGACCGGGACAGACTATGGCTACACCTTC
CASSLTGTDYGYTF
>TRBV30|many|-|TRBJ1-1
TGTGCCTGGAACCGTGGCGACACTGAAGCTTTCTTT
CAWNRGDTEAFF
>TRBV30|many|-|TRBJ2-2
TGTGCCTGGAGTAGGCCCGGGAGCACAGGGGAGCTGTTTTTT
CAWSRPGSTGELFF
>TRBV30|-|-|TRBJ1-3
TGTGTCTGGGAGCCGAGGACGGCTGGAAGCACCATATATTTT
CVWEPRTAGSTIYF
>TRBV4-2|many|TRBD2|TRBJ2-2
TGTGCCAGCAGCCAATTAACTAGCGGGAGAGTGTCCGGGGAGCTGTTTTTT
CASSQLTSGRVSGELFF
>TRBV19|many|TRBD1|TRBJ2-5
TGTGCCAGTAAATTGACAGGGGGCTGGGAGACCCAGTACTTC
CASKLTGGWETQYF
>TRBV4-3|-|-|TRBJ2-6
TGCGCCAGCAGGGGCAGCTTATCTGGGGCCAACGTCCCGACCTTC
CASRGSLSGANVPTF
>TRBV6-2/TRBV6-3|-|TRBD1|TRBJ1-5
TGTGCCAGCAGTTACACACAGGGGAGGCAGCCCCAGCATTTT
CASSYTQGRQPQHF
>TRBV7-2|many|-|TRBJ1-1
TGTGCCAGCAGCCCCATGATGAACACTGAAGCTTTCTTT
CASSPMMNTEAFF
>TRBV6-6|many|TRBD2|TRBJ2-3
TGTGCCAGCAGTTACAACCCATCGGGACTAGCAAACACAGATACGCAGTATTTT
CASSYNPSGLANTDTQYF
>TRBV20-1|many|-|TRBJ2-7
TGCAGTGCTAGACCTGGGACAAAGGCCTACGAGCAGTACTTC
CSARPGTKAYEQYF
>TRBV29-1|many|TRBD1|TRBJ2-1
TGCAGCGCGCTCAGGGGGTTGAGGGATGAGCAGTTCTTC
CSALRGLRDEQFF
>TRBV29-1|-|TRBD1|TRBJ2-1
TGCAGCGAAGGACGGGACAGCTACAATGAGCAGTTCTTC
CSEGRDSYNEQFF
>TRBV29-1|many|TRBD1|TRBJ2-7
TGCAGCGTGGGGGACAGCGCCCCCTACGAGCAGTACTTC
CSVGDSAPYEQYF
>TRBV5-1|many|-|TRBJ1-2
TGCGCCAGCAGCTTGGAGTCGCAGCAGGGGACCTATGGCTACACCTTC
CASSLESQQGTYGYTF
>TRBV29-1|medium-sized|-|TRBJ2-1
-
CSVEDILERGDEQFF
>TRBV5-1|many|-|TRBJ1-1
TGCGCCAGCAGCTTTAACATGGGGGGTACTGAAGCTTTCTTT
CASSFNMGGTEAFF
>TRBV6-2/TRBV6-3|many|-|TRBJ1-5
TGTGCCAGCAGTTATTCCCTCTTTGAGCCCCAGCATTTT
CASSYSLFEPQHF
>TRBV20-1|many|TRBD1|TRBJ2-7
TGCAGTGCTCAGGGGGTCTACGAGCAGTACTTC
CSAQGVYEQYF
>TRBV29-1|-|-|TRBJ2-3
TGCAGCGTTGAAGTCCAGGGGACGGCTGCAGATATGCAATATTTT
CSVEVQGTAADMQYF
>TRBV29-1|many|TRBD2|TRBJ2-5
TGCAGCGTCAAAGCGGGAGTCGGAGAGACCCAGTACTTC
CSVKAGVGETQYF
>TRBV6-2/TRBV6-3|many|TRBD2|TRBJ2-7
TGTGCCAGCCACACCGCCCAGGCTAGCGGGGACTACGAGCAGTACTTC
CASHTAQASGDYEQYF
>TRBV28|-|TRBD2|TRBJ2-2
TGTGCCAGCAGGGGTCCTAGCGGGAACACCGGGGAGCTGTTTTTT
CASRGPSGNTGELFF
>TRBV7-9|many|-|TRBJ2-3
TGTGCCAGCAGCCACCAACGGGACTTTCTGGGGGATACGCAGTATTTT
CASSHQRDFLGDTQYF
>TRBV5-1|many|-|TRBJ2-3
TGCGCCAGCAGCTTGGGACTTTCAGAGCACACAGATACGCAGTATTTT
CASSLGLSEHTDTQYF
>TRBV29-1|many|-|TRBJ1-2
TGCAGCGTTGAAGAGGCAAAAGGCTACACCTTC
CSVEEAKGYTF
>TRBV28|few|TRBD2|TRBJ2-2
TGTGCCAGCAGCCCCGGGGGGGGGCGCAACACCGGGGAGCTGTTTTTT
CASSPGGGRNTGELFF
>TRBV4-3|many|TRBD1|TRBJ2-5
TGCGCCAGCAGCCAAGAAGGGACAGGGAGGGAGACCCAGTACTTC
CASSQEGTGRETQYF
>TRBV29-1|many|TRBD1|TRBJ1-4
TGCAGCGTGGGGACAGGGACCACGGGGGCTAATGAAAAACTGTTTTTT
CSVGTGTTGANEKLFF